This T cell receptor beta chain appears in the sequencing data of a study of OX40 agonist ivuxolimab in advanced cancers. With respect to the entire study: Ivuxolimab, which targeted the costimulatory receptor OX40 (CD134), was an agonistic, fully human IgG2 monoclonal antibody. Intravenous ivuxolimab was administered to patients every 2 weeks at six dose levels: 0.01, 0.1, 0.3, 1.5, 3 and 10 mg/kg. Of the approximately 54 patients in dose escalation, around 19 had hepatocellular carcinoma, approximately 15 had melanoma, 9 had renal cell carcinoma and 9 had head and neck cancer. In the dose-escalation cohort, approximately 82% of patients were male, and the mean age was 60 years with a range of roughly 20 to 79. Prior anti-PD-1, anti-PD-L1 or anti-CTLA-4 therapy was permitted, and checkpoint inhibitors had been received by approximately 39% of dose-escalation patients. Partial responses occurred in three dose-escalation patients: two with cutaneous melanoma and one with hepatocellular carcinoma. The point of sequencing TCRbeta in the periphery was to test whether ivuxolimab changed TCR sequence diversity and drove clonal T-cell expansion. The paper describes the monotherapy dose-escalation part (N of about 52 patients) of the phase I trial of ivuxolimab.

For sequencing of the TCRbeta CDR3 region, genomic DNA was extracted from the sorted cells. The immunoSEQ Assay was used for sequencing of TCRbeta CDR3 regions. Not all clones reach the TCRdb copy of this immuneACCESS table, which keeps in-frame sequences only. Checked studies attribute under half of the gap to unresolved V genes and leave the rest unexplained. The sample table holds around 60,000 clones, of which 91% were seen once. Around 1.8% of the sample comes from the top ten. Patients with autoimmune disease history or receiving systemic immunosuppression were excluded from the trial. Peripheral blood for TCR sequencing was drawn from every dose cohort at baseline, at cycle 4 day 1 and at cycle 7 day 1. Samples were obtained from an open-label, multicenter, first-in-human phase I dose-escalation trial of ivuxolimab. Adults with locally advanced or metastatic melanoma, renal cell carcinoma, hepatocellular carcinoma or head and neck squamous cell carcinoma were enrolled in the trial. Before TCR sequencing, CD4+ T cells and CD8+ T cells were sorted from peripheral blood as separate populations.

Including the terminal cysteine and phenylalanine, the CDR3 comprises 15 residues. The CDR3 DNA has 45 bases and is translated from base 1. V loses 1 base, J loses 5 bases, and the germline ends lie 14 bases apart. As encoded in the germline V gene, CDR1 is SGHVS while CDR2 is FQNEAQ. Comment on this clone: Its antigen remains undetermined. Base qualities are not at hand, and no much larger clone is one base apart.

Beyond this particular receptor, the publication reports: Low levels of normalized T-cell clonal expansion were also seen in some patients who did not respond. Partial responders in the 0.1-3.0 mg/kg groups had among the lowest normalized peripheral clonal expansion, especially among CD8+ T cells. The antigen specificity of the clonally expanded peripheral T cells was not determined. At doses of 0.1 to 3.0 mg/kg, clonal expansion of both CD4+ and CD8+ blood T cells was observed from baseline to week 6. On average, CD8+ T cells showed more expanded clones than CD4+ T cells after ivuxolimab.

The rearrangement joined TRBV7-8 to TRBJ1-2, with the D segment identity uncertain. This TCR was recovered from an adult with an advanced solid tumor such as melanoma, head and neck, liver or kidney cancer. Source: CD4+ or CD8+ T cells sorted from blood, taken in a trial of the OX40 agonist ivuxolimab. The encoded CDR3 is CASSLDHSLGYGYTF. In nucleotides, the sequence is TGTGCCAGCAGCTTAGATCACTCCCTCGGGTATGGCTACACCTTC.